The 8 T cell receptor beta chains reported below all come from one sample, sequenced in a study of cytomegalovirus exposure and HLA in healthy donors. Vbeta (60) and Jbeta (13) primers were used in the PCR. Repertoires were generated with immunoSEQ multiplex PCR, while TCRdb's copy carries only in-frame clones and drops some. Counted here are under 200,000 clones, roughly 78% occurring once; the ten biggest clones make up approximately 4%. The sample comprised PBMCs. The receptors shown here come from a woman aged 25 to 39 in good health and CMV-seropositive.

The chain carries TRBV4-1 and TRBJ2-5, with D maybe TRBD2 (7 bases). Germline V gene lookup returns CDR1 MGHRA and CDR2 YSYEKL. V was cut by 2 bases and J by 5 bases, with 21 bases left in between. This CDR3 comprises 17 residues. The CDR3 region has the DNA TGCGCCAGCAGCCAAAATACCGTGAACAGGGAGGGTGAGACCCAGTACTTC. It encodes CASSQNTVNREGETQYF.

V gene TRBV10-3 combines with J gene TRBJ1-1; D unclear. The CDR3 has 16 residues. V dropped 0 bases and J dropped 5 bases, with 16 bases sitting between them. Looked up from germline, CDR1 is ENHRY and CDR2 is SYGVKD. The DNA for the CDR3 is TGTGCCATCAGTGAGTCGAATACCAGGCCCCGAACTGAAGCTTTCTTT. Encoded protein: CAISESNTRPRTEAFF.

This chain links TRBV6-6 with TRBJ1-3; maybe TRBD1 (6 bases). With 6 bases removed from V and 1 base from J, the gap between germline ends came to 13 bases. This CDR3 region has 15 residues. Looked up from germline, CDR1 is MNHNY and CDR2 is SVGAGI (reference sequence). CDR3 sequence: CASSADRSSGNTIYF. Written as DNA, the CDR3 is TGTGCCAGCAGCGCCGACAGGAGTTCTGGAAACACCATATATTTT.

The chain employs TRBV11-3 and TRBJ2-4, with 7 bases aligning to TRBD1. This CDR3 spans 15 amino acids. Looked up from germline, CDR1 is SGHNT and CDR2 is YENEEA. V lost 0 bases, J lost 6 bases, and 5 bases stayed unmatched. This chain's CDR3 is CASSLDSDRRNIQYF. DNA of the CDR3: TGTGCCAGCAGCTTAGATTCGGACAGGAGAAACATTCAGTACTTC.

This clone was picked up a small number of times. V usage is TRBV30 and J usage is TRBJ1-2; 7 bases agree with TRBD1. V lost 8 bases to trimming and J lost 5 bases; unmatched junction nucleotides: 17. Germline V gene data show CDR1 as GTSNPN and CDR2 as SVGIG (reference sequence). CDR3 length: 15 residues. DNA of the CDR3: TGTGCCGGAGGGACAGTGTCAGCGACTGGGTATGGCTACACCTTC. Residues: CAGGTVSATGYGYTF.

The V gene is TRBV5-1, the J gene TRBJ1-4, with 8 bases that match TRBD1. The CDR3 has 14 amino acids. The V segment lost 2 bases and the J segment 6 bases; nucleotides outside the gene matches: 3. CDR1 is SGHRS and CDR2 is YFSETQ in the germline V gene. CDR3 in DNA: TGCGCCAGCAGCTTTAAGGGACAGGATGAAAAACTGTTTTTT. It yields the protein CASSFKGQDEKLFF.

This clone came up once. The CDR3 DNA sequence: TGTGCCAGCAGTTTACAATGGAGAGGGAAGGTCACTGAAGCTTTCTTT. Translating it yields CASSLQWRGKVTEAFF. This chain connects TRBV28 to TRBJ1-1, with unresolved D. The germline V gene encodes CDR1 MDHEN and CDR2 SYDVKM. CDR3 length equals 16 residues. Trimming pared 2 bases from V and 4 bases from J, leaving 17 bases between.

V and J are TRBV19 and TRBJ1-2; D unclear. CDR3 length: 13 residues. V shed 3 bases and J shed 7 bases, with 12 bases lying between them. CDR1 and CDR2 (germline): LNHDA, SQIVND (reference sequence). The CDR3 sequence is CASSMGRPSGYTF. The DNA of the CDR3 is TGTGCCAGTAGTATGGGCCGCCCGAGTGGCTACACCTTC.